Below, one T cell receptor beta chain is given with its context. These data come from a study of cytomegalovirus exposure and HLA in healthy donors. The CDR3 has 11 amino acids. Germline CDR1 DFQATT, CDR2 SNEGSKA (reference sequence). The V and J ends lost 4 bases and 6 bases respectively, with 10 bases between them. PCR employed 60 Vbeta and 13 Jbeta primers. Profiling relied on immunoSEQ multiplex PCR, and the TCRdb table lists in-frame clones only, not all of them. The table lists 200,000 to 250,000 clones, about 85% of them singletons. The sequence came from a human donor in good health. Sequenced sample: PBMCs. The chain couples TRBV20-1 to TRBJ2-7; maybe TRBD1 (5 bases). The DNA for the CDR3 is TGCAGTGCTACCCAGGGCGGCGAGCAGTACTTC. Amino acid sequence: CSATQGGEQYF.